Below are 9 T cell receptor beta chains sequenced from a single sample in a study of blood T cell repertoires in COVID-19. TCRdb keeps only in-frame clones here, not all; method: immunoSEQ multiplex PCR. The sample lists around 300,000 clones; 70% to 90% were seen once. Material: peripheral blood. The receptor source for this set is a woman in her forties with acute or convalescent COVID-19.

CDR3 loop: CASSVELAGVSGELFF. In DNA form, the CDR3 reads TGTGCCAGCAGCGTAGAACTAGCGGGGGTATCCGGGGAGCTGTTTTTT. The chain uses TRBV9 and TRBJ2-2; TRBD2 agrees at 11 bases. The germline V gene has CDR1 SGDLS and CDR2 YYNGEE. With V trimmed by 0 bases and J by 6 bases, 4 bases remained unmatched. The CDR3 sequence is 16 residues long.

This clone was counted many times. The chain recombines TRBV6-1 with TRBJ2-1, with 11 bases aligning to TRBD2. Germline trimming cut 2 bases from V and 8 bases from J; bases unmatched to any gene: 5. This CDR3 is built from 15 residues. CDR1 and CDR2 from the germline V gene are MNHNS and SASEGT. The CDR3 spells CASSESLAGGDEQFF. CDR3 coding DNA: TGTGCCAGCAGTGAAAGCCTAGCGGGGGGCGATGAGCAGTTCTTC.

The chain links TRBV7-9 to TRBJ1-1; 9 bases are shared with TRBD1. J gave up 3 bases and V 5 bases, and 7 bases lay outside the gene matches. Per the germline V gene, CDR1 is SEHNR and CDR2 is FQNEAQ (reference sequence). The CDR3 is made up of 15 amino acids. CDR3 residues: CASSVPGQGYTEAFF. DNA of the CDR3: TGTGCCAGCAGCGTTCCGGGACAGGGCTACACTGAAGCTTTCTTT.

The CDR3 sequence: CASSRADRTYEQYV. CDR3 DNA: TGCGCCAGCAGCCGAGCGGACAGGACCTACGAGCAGTACGTC. The rearrangement links TRBV4-1 to TRBJ2-7; the match to TRBD1 covers 7 bases. Germline V gene lookup returns CDR1 MGHRA and CDR2 YSYEKL. V lost 4 bases, J lost 2 bases, and 5 bases stayed unmatched. The CDR3 is 14 amino acids.

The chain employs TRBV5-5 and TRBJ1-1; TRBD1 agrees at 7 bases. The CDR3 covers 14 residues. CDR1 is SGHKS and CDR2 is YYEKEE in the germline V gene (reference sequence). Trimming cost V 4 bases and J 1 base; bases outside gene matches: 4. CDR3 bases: TGTGCCAGCAGCGTGGGACAGCAGAACACTGAAGCTTTCTTT. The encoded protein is CASSVGQQNTEAFF.

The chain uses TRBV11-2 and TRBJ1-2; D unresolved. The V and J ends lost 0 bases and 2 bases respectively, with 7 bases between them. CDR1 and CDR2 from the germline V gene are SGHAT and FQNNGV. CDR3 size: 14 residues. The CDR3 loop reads CASSLDGLNYGYTF. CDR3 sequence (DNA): TGTGCCAGCAGCTTAGATGGACTGAACTATGGCTACACCTTC.

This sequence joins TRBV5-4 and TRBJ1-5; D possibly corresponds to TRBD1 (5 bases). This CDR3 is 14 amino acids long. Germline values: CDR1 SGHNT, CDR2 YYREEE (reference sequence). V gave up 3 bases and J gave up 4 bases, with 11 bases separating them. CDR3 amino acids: CASSSQGANQPQHF. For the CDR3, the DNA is TGTGCCAGCAGCTCCCAGGGTGCAAATCAGCCCCAGCATTTT.

CDR3 amino acids: CASSRGGKAGEQYV. CDR3 DNA sequence: TGTGCCAGCAGCCGCGGGGGCAAGGCGGGCGAGCAGTACGTC. The chain employs TRBV6-5 and TRBJ2-7, with D perhaps matching TRBD2 (7 bases). V was pared by 6 bases and J by 6 bases, with 18 bases between. This CDR3 comprises 14 residues. Germline CDR1 and CDR2: MNHEY and SVGAGI.

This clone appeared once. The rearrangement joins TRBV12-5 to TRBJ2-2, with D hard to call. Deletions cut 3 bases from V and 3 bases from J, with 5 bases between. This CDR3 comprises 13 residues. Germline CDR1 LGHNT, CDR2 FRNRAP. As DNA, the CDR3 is TGTGCTAGTGGTTTTCAGGACACCGGGGAGCTGTTTTTT. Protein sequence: CASGFQDTGELFF.